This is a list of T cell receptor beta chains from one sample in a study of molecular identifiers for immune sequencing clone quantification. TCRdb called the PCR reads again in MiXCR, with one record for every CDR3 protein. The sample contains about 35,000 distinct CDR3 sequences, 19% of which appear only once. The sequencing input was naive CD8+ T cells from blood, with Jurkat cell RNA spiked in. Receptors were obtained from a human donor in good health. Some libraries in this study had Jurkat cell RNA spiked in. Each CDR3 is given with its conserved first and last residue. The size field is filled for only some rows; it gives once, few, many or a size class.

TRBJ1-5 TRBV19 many CASSWSEDSNQPQHF
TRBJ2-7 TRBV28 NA CASSSIRGGDEQYF
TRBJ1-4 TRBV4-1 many CASSQEGRRNEKLFF
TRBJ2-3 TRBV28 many CASSLPGTGVIAESTDTQYF
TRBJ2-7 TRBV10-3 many CAISDSDEQYF
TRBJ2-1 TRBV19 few CASSIGTRGSGEQFF
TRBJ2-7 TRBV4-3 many CASSQDRVGYEQYF
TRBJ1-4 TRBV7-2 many CASSLLGNEKLFF
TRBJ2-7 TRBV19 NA CASSVTTGLTYGQYF
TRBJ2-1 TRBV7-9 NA CASSKRVGTSGSNEQFF
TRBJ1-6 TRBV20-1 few CSARNERASGSPLHF
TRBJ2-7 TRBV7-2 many CASSLVAQDHEQYF
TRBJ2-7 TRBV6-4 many CASSDSPGDYEQYF
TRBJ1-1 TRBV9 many CASSIRHEDYLNTEAFF
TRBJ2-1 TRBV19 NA CASSIVAAWNEQFF
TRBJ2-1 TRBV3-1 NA CASSQDSYVNEQFF
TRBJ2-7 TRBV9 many CASSVGVGQGSREQYF
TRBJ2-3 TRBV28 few CASSSSGSTDTQYF
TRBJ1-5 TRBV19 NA CARRSPGRNQPQHF
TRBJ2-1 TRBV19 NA CASSIVSLGEQFF
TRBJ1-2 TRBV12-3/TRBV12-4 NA CASSLAPTGYGYTF
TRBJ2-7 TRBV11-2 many CASSSAFRTAYEQYF
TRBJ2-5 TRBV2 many CASSEATTSGRAFETQYF
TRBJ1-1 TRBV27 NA CASSLGGGAGAFF
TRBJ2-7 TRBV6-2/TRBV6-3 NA CASSFRTALPVVYEQYF
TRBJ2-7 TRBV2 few CASSFYQDSYEQYF
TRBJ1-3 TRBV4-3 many CASSEGHHSGNTIYF
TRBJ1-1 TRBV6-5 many CASSRLISTEAFF
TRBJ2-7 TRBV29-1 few CSVEDTIGRGKDYEQYF
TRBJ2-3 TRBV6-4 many CASSLEASGTTHTDTQYF
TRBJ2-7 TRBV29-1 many CSVGLAGDYEQYF
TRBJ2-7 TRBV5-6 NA CASSLARGPDEQYF
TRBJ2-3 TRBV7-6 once CASSPSGGGTDTQYF
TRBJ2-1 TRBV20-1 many CSARLARDEQFF
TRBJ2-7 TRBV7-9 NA CASSSERSEQYF
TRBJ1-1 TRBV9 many CASSEQGARTEAFF
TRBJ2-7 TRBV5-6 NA CASSSGGYKQYF
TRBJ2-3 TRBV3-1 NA CASRKSGGRGTDTQYF
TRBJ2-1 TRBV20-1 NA CSARDEGYTYNEQFF
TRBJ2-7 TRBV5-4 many CASSDLAVGRGKVVEQYF
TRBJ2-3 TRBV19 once CASSTPPYLAGGPDPSTDTQYF
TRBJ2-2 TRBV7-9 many CASSLEPRGTGELFF
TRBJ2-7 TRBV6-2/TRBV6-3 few CASSYSILVSGSCEQYF
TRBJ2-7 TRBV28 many CASSPGLTTYEQYF
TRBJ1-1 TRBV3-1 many CASSPRSQGARTEAFF
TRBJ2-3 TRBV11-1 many CASSLVGGQGRTDTQYF